This is a list of T cell receptor beta chains from one sample in a study of blood T cell repertoires in COVID-19. Data came from immunoSEQ multiplex PCR; TCRdb stores just in-frame clones and leaves some out. The repertoire holds about 310,000 clones, with 90% as singletons. The sequenced sample was peripheral blood. The source is a young woman with COVID-19, enrolled during active disease. Both conserved end residues are part of each CDR3. Each record gives: J gene, V gene, CDR3 length, CDR3 protein.

j_call: TRBJ1-5
v_call: TRBV28
cdr3_length: 13
cdr3_aa: CASSLRDRSFLHF

j_call: TRBJ1-2
v_call: TRBV12-3/TRBV12-4
cdr3_length: 13
cdr3_aa: CASSPTGAYGYTF

j_call: TRBJ2-1
v_call: TRBV12-5
cdr3_length: 14
cdr3_aa: CASALGVADNEQFF

j_call: TRBJ1-2
v_call: TRBV5-1
cdr3_length: 14
cdr3_aa: CASSSLTPNYGYTF

j_call: TRBJ2-7
v_call: TRBV6-6
cdr3_length: 12
cdr3_aa: CASSPGSYEQYF

j_call: TRBJ1-3
v_call: TRBV5-1
cdr3_length: 16
cdr3_aa: CASSWGTASSGNTIYF

j_call: TRBJ2-6
v_call: TRBV4-1
cdr3_length: 17
cdr3_aa: CASSQADTNSGANVLTF

j_call: TRBJ1-1
v_call: TRBV29-1
cdr3_length: 12
cdr3_aa: CSAQTGLSEAFF

j_call: TRBJ1-1
v_call: TRBV16
cdr3_length: 14
cdr3_aa: CASSQRTGNTEAFF

j_call: TRBJ1-2
v_call: TRBV5-1
cdr3_length: 14
cdr3_aa: CASRITTGGSGYTF

j_call: TRBJ1-5
v_call: TRBV6-1
cdr3_length: 15
cdr3_aa: CASSYKSQGGQPQHF

j_call: TRBJ2-5
v_call: TRBV11-2
cdr3_length: 18
cdr3_aa: CASSSFGIRTEPQETQYF

j_call: TRBJ1-5
v_call: TRBV6-5
cdr3_length: 13
cdr3_aa: CASGEQGGQPQHF

j_call: TRBJ2-7
v_call: TRBV29-1
cdr3_length: 13
cdr3_aa: CSASTSGAYEQYF

j_call: TRBJ1-2
v_call: TRBV6-5
cdr3_length: 13
cdr3_aa: CASMQDRAYGYTF

j_call: TRBJ1-1
v_call: TRBV30
cdr3_length: 15
cdr3_aa: CAWDIGQGIFAEAFF

j_call: TRBJ2-1
v_call: TRBV5-1
cdr3_length: 14
cdr3_aa: CASRRGEGLNEQFF

j_call: TRBJ2-7
v_call: TRBV23-1
cdr3_length: 14
cdr3_aa: CASSLEDRAYEQYF

j_call: TRBJ2-6
v_call: TRBV10-3
cdr3_length: 15
cdr3_aa: CAISGEQGWANVLTF

j_call: TRBJ2-1
v_call: TRBV7-8
cdr3_length: 17
cdr3_aa: CASSLYTGGELYNEQFF